This T cell receptor (beta chain) was obtained from a study of regulatory and conventional T cells in RAG deficiency. Study-wide points: Sorted Omenn CD25-high CD127-low cells may not be bona fide Tregs. Compared with controls, unique Treg TCR beta sequences dropped about 97-fold in Omenn syndrome and CID/AS.

Assay: immunoSEQ multiplex PCR; the TCRdb copy retains only in-frame clones and omits some. The table records roughly 32,000 clones, more than 90% of them present only once. Comments on this clone: What it recognizes is unknown.

Genomic DNA came from blood conventional CD4+ T cells gated CD25-low CD127-high. These data also formed part of another study, on regulatory T cells. That investigation notes: Primers: 52 TRBV forward and 13 TRBJ reverse. Patient repertoires had restricted TRB V-J pairs and skewed V and J usage, most in Tregs.

This TCR was sampled from a human donor in good health. Sequenced: CD25- CD4+ T cells sorted from blood.

CDR3 nucleotide sequence: TGTGCCAGCAGTCGGGGACACCTCTCCTACGAGCAGTACTTC. Its protein product is CASSRGHLSYEQYF. This chain joins TRBV6-5 and TRBJ2-7, with a tentative D call TRBD1 (6 bases). Germline V lookup: CDR1 MNHEY, CDR2 SVGAGI. This CDR3 is 14 amino acids long. V lost 5 bases, J lost 0 bases, and 11 bases lay in between.